These 30 T cell receptor beta chains originate from one sample sequenced in a study of T cell responses to AZD1222 COVID-19 vaccine. Measured with immunoSEQ multiplex PCR; TCRdb has only the in-frame clones, and not every one. This sample has some 120,000 clones; around 89% occur once, and the top ten carry over 8.5%. Sample: peripheral blood, taken on day 0 of MenACWY control vaccination. The receptors shown here come from an adult in good health.

In DNA form, the CDR3 reads TGTGCCAGCTCACCACGGGTTTCAGCGGGAGAGACCCAGTACTTC. It is translated as CASSPRVSAGETQYF. The chain uses TRBV18 and TRBJ2-5; TRBD2 might be the D (6 bases). The CDR3 is 15 residues long. Trimming removed 1 base at V and 4 bases at J, with 13 bases between. Germline values: CDR1 KGHSH, CDR2 LQKENI.

CDR3 sequence: CASSATGFAGKYYGYTF. The CDR3 nucleotides read TGTGCCAGCAGCGCCACAGGGTTTGCCGGGAAATATTATGGCTACACCTTC. The rearrangement links TRBV2 to TRBJ1-2; D perhaps matches TRBD1 (6 bases). The V gene lost 6 bases and the J gene lost 5 bases, with 25 bases spanning the gap. Germline V gene sequence: CDR1 SNHLY, CDR2 FYNNEI. The CDR3 runs to 17 residues.

V usage is TRBV6-4 and J usage is TRBJ2-1; the match to TRBD2 covers 11 bases. The CDR3 runs to 15 residues. The germline V gene has CDR1 MRHNA and CDR2 SNTAGT. With V trimmed by 5 bases and J by 3 bases, 3 bases remained unmatched. Written as DNA, the CDR3 is TGTGCCAGCAGTCCCGGGACTAGCGGCTACAATGAGCAGTTCTTC. Amino acid sequence: CASSPGTSGYNEQFF.

This clone has just one count. This chain connects TRBV5-1 to TRBJ2-3; the D is unclear. Germline CDR1 is SGHRS and CDR2 is YFSETQ. Trimming removed 4 bases at V and 2 bases at J, with 11 bases between. The CDR3 length is 14 residues. CDR3 in amino acids: CASSRSPTTDTQYF. The CDR3 DNA follows: TGCGCCAGCAGCCGCTCCCCAACCACAGATACGCAGTATTTT.

This chain uses TRBV11-3 with TRBJ1-3; a weak D match, TRBD1 (5 bases). Looked up from germline, CDR1 is SGHNT and CDR2 is YENEEA. The CDR3 has 16 amino acids. V was cut by 5 bases and J by 0 bases, with 14 bases left in between. This chain's CDR3 is CASSKTGGLSGNTIYF. CDR3 DNA sequence: TGTGCCAGCAGCAAAACCGGGGGACTCTCTGGAAACACCATATATTTT. The variable domain in full, with the rest retrieved from reference TRBV11-3 and TRBJ1-3, is EAGVVQSPRYKIIEKKQPVAFWCNPISGHNTLYWYLQNLGQGPELLIRYENEEAVDDSQLPKDRFSAERLKGVDSTLKIQPAELGDSAVYLCASSKTGGLSGNTIYFGEGSWLTVV.

The genes are TRBV19 and TRBJ2-5; D is unclear. Trimming removed 3 bases at V and 5 bases at J, with 7 bases between. This CDR3 contains 12 residues. Per the germline V gene, CDR1 is LNHDA and CDR2 is SQIVND (reference sequence). CDR3 DNA sequence: TGTGCCAGTAGTATCCTCGGCGAGACCCAGTACTTC. Its translation: CASSILGETQYF.

A remark on this clone: Other DNA variants within this sample encode the same CDR3. The rearrangement links TRBV5-4 to TRBJ2-1, with TRBD2 identical over 13 bases. In germline, CDR1 is SGHNT, CDR2 YYREEE (reference sequence). Trimming cost V 4 bases and J 4 bases; bases outside gene matches: 2. This CDR3 is 15 amino acids long. CDR3: CASSPGLAGYNEQFF. The CDR3 DNA reads as TGTGCCAGCAGCCCGGGACTAGCGGGATACAATGAGCAGTTCTTC.

The chain combines TRBV12-3 or TRBV12-4 with TRBJ1-1; no firm D call. The CDR3 runs to 13 residues. V was cut by 6 bases and J by 4 bases, with 12 bases left in between. The CDR3 region has the DNA TGTGCCAGCAGCCCCGGGAGGCGCACTGAAGCTTTCTTT. Translation: CASSPGRRTEAFF.

The chain links TRBV6-5 to TRBJ1-4; TRBD1 agrees at 7 bases. Germline-derived CDR1 and CDR2 are MNHEY and SVGAGI. With 0 bases clipped from V and 12 bases from J, the junction kept 7 bases outside the gene matches. This CDR3 spans 14 amino acids. For the CDR3, the DNA is TGTGCCAGCAGTTACTCCGACAGGGATGGGCAACTGTTTTTT. It codes for CASSYSDRDGQLFF.

The chain employs TRBV20-1 and TRBJ2-7, with TRBD2 identical over 8 bases. There are 14 residues in the CDR3. The V gene's germline CDR1 is DFQATT and CDR2 SNEGSKA (reference sequence). Trimming took 3 bases from V and 2 from J; bases not matched to a gene: 6. CDR3 bases: TGCAGTGCTAGTGAGCGGGAGCCCCCCTACGAGCAGTACTTC. Its translation: CSASEREPPYEQYF.

This chain uses TRBV5-8 with TRBJ1-2; D perhaps matches TRBD1 (6 bases). Deletions cut 6 bases from V and 4 bases from J, with 13 bases between. The germline V gene has CDR1 SGHTS and CDR2 YDEGEE. The CDR3 contains 13 residues. CDR3 bases: TGTGCCAGCAACCGGGACAACCCCTATGGCTACACCTTC. It yields the protein CASNRDNPYGYTF.

This rearrangement joins TRBV7-9 to TRBJ2-1; TRBD2 matches 7 bases. Germline assignment: CDR1 SEHNR and CDR2 FQNEAQ (reference sequence). CDR3 length equals 14 residues. After removal of 3 bases from V and 6 bases from J, the junction contained 5 bases not matched to a gene. This CDR3 reads CASSFTGGTNEQFF. Written as DNA, the CDR3 is TGTGCCAGCAGCTTTACGGGAGGCACCAATGAGCAGTTCTTC. Looking up the rest from reference TRBV7-9 and TRBJ2-1 gives the full variable domain: DTGVSQNPRHKITKRGQNVTFRCDPISEHNRLYWYRQTLGQGPEFLTYFQNEAQLEKSRLLSDRFSAERPKGSFSTLEIQRTEQGDSAMYLCASSFTGGTNEQFFGPGTRLTVL.

The CDR3 DNA reads TGTGCCAGTGGCGGGGGGCTAACTTACGAGCAGTACTTC. The encoded protein is CASGGGLTYEQYF. The chain is built from TRBV19 and TRBJ2-7; 8 nucleotides align to TRBD2. The CDR3 sequence is 13 residues long. Germline V gives CDR1 LNHDA, CDR2 SQIVND (reference sequence). V shed 8 bases, J shed 4 bases, and the junction held 7 bases outside the gene matches.

The V call is TRBV28, the J call TRBJ2-3; D call uncertain. V was shortened by 4 bases and J by 6 bases, with 8 bases between the two germline ends. This CDR3 has 12 amino acids. Germline V CDR1 and CDR2: MDHEN, SYDVKM. Written as DNA, the CDR3 is TGTGCCAGCAGTTCCATACGGGATACGCAGTATTTT. Translation gives CASSSIRDTQYF.

The genes are TRBV9 and TRBJ1-2, with D maybe TRBD1 (5 bases). V gave up 2 bases and J gave up 4 bases, with 9 bases separating them. Per the germline V gene, CDR1 is SGDLS and CDR2 is YYNGEE. The CDR3 extends over 13 amino acids. Here the CDR3 DNA reads TGTGCCAGCAGCGTCCAGGGCGGCTATGGCTACACCTTC. It codes for CASSVQGGYGYTF.

This chain uses TRBV11-2 with TRBJ1-2; maybe TRBD1 (5 bases). Per the germline V gene, CDR1 is SGHAT and CDR2 is FQNNGV. The CDR3 has 15 amino acids. V was shortened by 7 bases and J by 8 bases, with 23 bases between the two germline ends. The CDR3 DNA sequence: TGTGCCAGCATCGCCCAGGCGGGGACTCCAGAGGGCTACACCTTC. Its translation is CASIAQAGTPEGYTF.

The chain couples TRBV5-4 to TRBJ2-1; tentatively, D is TRBD2 (6 bases). CDR1 and CDR2 (germline): SGHNT, YYREEE (reference sequence). V lost 2 bases and J lost 4, with 13 bases in between. There are 15 residues in the CDR3. CDR3 DNA sequence: TGTGCCAGCAGCTTAGGAGGGAAGGTTTACAATGAGCAGTTCTTC. It translates to CASSLGGKVYNEQFF. Looking up the rest from reference TRBV5-4 and TRBJ2-1 gives the full variable domain: ETGVTQSPTHLIKTRGQQVTLRCSSQSGHNTVSWYQQALGQGPQFIFQYYREEENGRGNFPPRFSGLQFPNYSSELNVNALELDDSALYLCASSLGGKVYNEQFFGPGTRLTVL.

CDR3 protein: CASSLLSDRQGQYF. The CDR3 bases are TGCGCCAGCAGCTTACTTTCAGACAGACAGGGACAGTACTTC. The chain carries TRBV5-1 and TRBJ2-7; 7 bases match TRBD1. CDR3 length: 14 residues. Germline CDR1 and CDR2: SGHRS and YFSETQ. Trimming at V came to 2 bases and at J to 10 bases, leaving 12 bases not matched to a gene.

The rearrangement uses TRBV6-2 or TRBV6-3 and TRBJ2-5, with 8 positions matching TRBD2. Germline V gene data show CDR1 as MNHEY and CDR2 as SVGEGT. With 2 bases clipped from V and 4 bases from J, the junction kept 6 bases outside the gene matches. The CDR3 loop spans 15 amino acids. The CDR3 loop is CASSYLGLDAETQYF. In DNA form, the CDR3 reads TGTGCCAGCAGTTACCTGGGACTAGACGCAGAGACCCAGTACTTC.

The chain recombines TRBV4-2 with TRBJ1-3, with no clear D. Trimming cost V 0 bases and J 0 bases, with 9 bases left between them. The CDR3 contains 16 residues. Germline lookup yields CDR1 LGHNA and CDR2 YNFKEQ. The CDR3 reads CASSQDLPISGNTIYF. CDR3 coding DNA: TGTGCCAGCAGCCAAGATTTGCCGATCTCTGGAAACACCATATATTTT.

As regards this clone: Other DNA variants within this sample encode the same CDR3. V and J are TRBV12-3 or TRBV12-4 and TRBJ1-2; D is ambiguous. V gave up 5 bases and J gave up 2 bases, with 3 bases separating them. This CDR3 is built from 11 residues. The CDR3 sequence is CASSRNYGYTF. For the CDR3, the DNA is TGTGCCAGCAGTAGGAACTATGGCTACACCTTC.

This sequence joins TRBV28 and TRBJ2-3; 7 nucleotides agree with TRBD1. Germline CDR1 and CDR2: MDHEN and SYDVKM. This CDR3 region has 15 residues. The ends lost 3 bases at V and 5 bases at J; junction bases unmatched: 8. For the CDR3, the DNA is TGTGCCAGCAGTTTGGTTGGGACAGCGAAAGATACGCAGTATTTT. Its protein product is CASSLVGTAKDTQYF. Drawing the rest from reference TRBV28 and TRBJ2-3, the complete variable domain is DVKVTQSSRYLVKRTGEKVFLECVQDMDHENMFWYRQDPGLGLRLIYFSYDVKMKEKGDIPEGYSVSREKKERFSLILESASTNQTSMYLCASSLVGTAKDTQYFGPGTRLTVL.

The chain is built from TRBV7-3 and TRBJ2-7, with 7 nucleotides matching TRBD2. CDR1 and CDR2 (germline): SGHTA, FQGTGA. The CDR3 is 15 residues long. V gave up 0 bases and J gave up 5 bases; unmatched junction bases: 7. The CDR3 bases are TGTGCCAGCAGCTTAACGCCCTCGACTAGCCACGAGCAGTACTTC. As protein: CASSLTPSTSHEQYF.

The gene calls are TRBV30 and TRBJ2-3; 11 nucleotides align to TRBD2. CDR3 size: 13 residues. CDR1 and CDR2 (germline): GTSNPN, SVGIG (reference sequence). The CDR3 DNA follows: TGTGGGGTAGCGGGAGGGTTCACAGATACGCAGTATTTT. Protein sequence: CGVAGGFTDTQYF.

This chain joins TRBV7-2 and TRBJ1-6; D remains ambiguous. This CDR3 is 14 amino acids long. CDR1 and CDR2 (germline): SGHTA, FQGNSA. The ends were cut back, 4 bases at V and 8 bases at J, with 12 bases in the middle. The CDR3 bases are TGTGCCAGCAGCTACCCCCCCTCGTATTCACCCCTCCACTTT. Translated, it gives CASSYPPSYSPLHF.

This clone was seen only a few times. V gene TRBV27 combines with J gene TRBJ2-1, with 10 bases identical to TRBD2. The J segment lost 12 bases and the V segment lost 2 bases, leaving 16 bases of the junction unmatched. CDR1 and CDR2 from the germline V gene are MNHEY and SMNVEV (reference sequence). This CDR3 spans 17 amino acids. As DNA, the CDR3 is TGTGCCAGCAGTTTAATGACTAGCGGGCCCAAGGCGCAAACGCAGTTCTTC. It specifies CASSLMTSGPKAQTQFF.

This rearrangement joins TRBV11-3 to TRBJ2-5, with 16 bases lining up with TRBD2. Germline V lookup: CDR1 SGHNT, CDR2 YENEEA. V trimming: 5 bases; J trimming: 9 bases; junction bases outside the gene matches: 21. The CDR3 loop spans 20 amino acids. CDR3 in amino acids: CASSPAPGLAGGERSWAQYF. The CDR3 DNA reads TGTGCCAGCAGCCCAGCGCCGGGACTAGCGGGAGGGGAAAGGAGTTGGGCCCAGTACTTC.

This sequence joins TRBV5-6 and TRBJ2-3; D is undetermined. V shed 0 bases and J shed 5 bases, with 13 bases lying between them. CDR3 length: 15 residues. Germline CDR1 SGHDT, CDR2 YYEEEE. The CDR3 DNA reads TGTGCCAGCAGCTTGGATTTTACAGTAGGAGATACGCAGTATTTT. It codes for CASSLDFTVGDTQYF.

The chain couples TRBV4-1 to TRBJ2-7, with D unclear. Trimming took off 3 bases at V and 3 bases at J, with 12 bases between the two ends. The CDR3 is made up of 14 amino acids. Germline CDR1 MGHRA, CDR2 YSYEKL. CDR3 nucleotides: TGCGCCAGCAGCCAGGGCTACCCCGGCTACGAGCAGTACTTC. Its protein is CASSQGYPGYEQYF.

The chain links TRBV5-1 to TRBJ2-1; tentatively, D is TRBD2 (6 bases). CDR1 is SGHRS and CDR2 is YFSETQ in the germline V gene. This CDR3 spans 13 amino acids. Trimming left V 3 bases short and J 7 bases short, with 11 bases between. This CDR3 reads CASSSLSGNEQFF. The CDR3 DNA sequence: TGCGCCAGCAGCTCCCTAAGCGGGAATGAGCAGTTCTTC.